This TCR beta chain was obtained from a study of siplizumab effects on memory and regulatory T cells (dated by TCRdb to between 2017 and 2020). Turning to the overall study: The study examined how the anti-CD2 antibody siplizumab affects alloreactive T-cell subsets in allogeneic mixed lymphocyte reactions built from human PBMCs.

Notes on this clone: Its antigen has not been determined. One base away there is no much larger clone; base qualities are not given.

CDR1 and CDR2 are drawn from the germline V gene (reference sequence): LNHDA, SQIVND. The junction carries 12 bases between V and J, which are trimmed by 3 bases and 4 bases respectively. The CDR3 starts with the cysteine, ends with the phenylalanine, and has 14 residues. The retained sequence is limited to the CDR3, 42 bases, with the frame set at the first base. General conclusions and limits of the study: Among mappable alloreactive CD4+ clones, an average Treg-derived fraction of almost 70% was observed with siplizumab, compared with approximately 26% in control reactions. Because sequences below about 10^-5 frequency were poorly captured, only a minor fraction of alloreactive clones could be mapped to unstimulated subsets. The suppressive function of proliferating Tregs from siplizumab cultures was not functionally confirmed. Unstimulated naive T cells appeared to be more diverse than memory T cells, and naive cells seemed to make a substantial contribution to the alloresponse. For roughly 80-95% of proliferating CD4+ or CD8+ clones, no naive or memory phenotype could be assigned. The cumulative frequency of alloreactive sequences traceable to unstimulated CD4+ memory T cells was significantly reduced by siplizumab.

The library was obtained by the immunoSEQ multiplex PCR assay. Approximately 100,000 TCR templates per sample were assayed on the deep sequencing platform. Genomic DNA extracted from sorted T cells was used for TCRbeta CDR3 sequencing. The study's own analysis went as follows. The R programming language was used for the clonal analysis of the TCRbeta CDR3 data. Comparing unstimulated samples against CFSE-low samples taken after the reaction was how alloreactive CD4+ and CD8+ clones were defined. Regulatory or non-regulatory origin was assigned to alloreactive CD4+ clones by matching of sequences to sorted unstimulated Treg and non-Treg repertoires. What TCRdb holds here is the immuneACCESS table cut down to in-frame rearrangements. Part of the clones is not present; checked against another copy, under half of the missing clones reflect an unresolved V gene, and the others are unexplained. Clonal size and the V and J genes are those of that table, whereas D and trimming came from the DNA. This sample has 75,000 to 100,000 clones in its table, and around 94% of those were observed once. The ten most abundant clones make up about 1.5% of the sample.

Sorted unstimulated T cells, along with proliferating T cells recovered from mixed lymphocyte reactions, underwent TCRbeta CDR3 sequencing. Fresh whole blood from more than 8 HLA-typed healthy donors was used as the source from which PBMCs were isolated. To map where alloreactive clones came from, unstimulated CD4+ non-regulatory T cells were FACS-sorted. Sequencing input: non-Treg CD4+ T cells sorted from blood. In the paper's terms, the cell subset or site label means: FACS-sorted unstimulated CD4+ non-regulatory T cells. The TCR sequence derives from a human donor in good health. The chain is assembled from TRBV19 and TRBJ1-1, with the D gene call left open. The CDR3 amino acid sequence is: CASSIEVAVTEAFF. The DNA reads as follows: TGTGCCAGTAGTATCGAGGTTGCGGTCACTGAAGCTTTCTTT.